This entry is about one T cell receptor (beta chain). Antigen: not known. This CDR3 is 12 amino acids long. From germline, CDR1 is LNHDA and CDR2 SQIVND (reference sequence). V shed 3 bases and J shed 5 bases, with 7 bases lying between them. TCRdb reprocessed the 5' RACE reads with MiXCR, giving one entry per CDR3 protein. This repertoire shows roughly 250,000 distinct CDR3 sequences, around 7% found once; its top ten account for approximately 3.7%. These data are taken from a study of identical twins. Study-wide results and caveats: Zero-insertion findings could be partly confounded by invariant cells (MAIT and iNKT cells). Its conclusions, products of cross-sectional statistical analysis, did not come from following the same donors.

These data also featured in a second study, about yellow fever vaccine responses in identical twins.

This TCR was recovered from a woman aged 18-35 years in good health. This chain links TRBV19 with TRBJ1-1, with a weak D call TRBD1 (5 bases). Source material: memory (CD45RO+) T cells sorted from blood. The CDR3 is CASSMGPTEAFF. In DNA, the CDR3 is TGTGCCAGTAGTATGGGACCAACTGAAGCTTTCTTT. Full variable domain (remainder filled in from reference TRBV19 and TRBJ1-1): DGGITQSPKYLFRKEGQNVTLSCEQNLNHDAMYWYRQDPGQGLRLIYYSQIVNDFQKGDIAEGYSVSREKKESFPLTVTSAQKNPTAFYLCASSMGPTEAFFGQGTRLTVV.